This T cell receptor beta chain was retrieved from a study of molecular identifiers for immune sequencing clone quantification. Naive CD8 libraries used roughly 17,000 to 1,100,000 sorted cells and 10%, 30% or 50% RNA. Researchers sorted naive CD8 T cells as cells that were CD8+CD4-CCR7+CD45RA+. V was pared by 3 bases and J by 5 bases, with 16 bases between. The CDR3 runs to 15 residues. The germline CDR1 and CDR2 sequences are MDHEN and SYDVKM. TCRdb re-analysed the PCR reads in MiXCR, keeping a single row per CDR3 protein. The data hold about 97,000 distinct CDR3 sequences, with 20% to 25% observed a single time. This clonotype turned up a few times.

This sequence joins TRBV28 and TRBJ2-5, with D perhaps given as TRBD1 or TRBD2 (6 bases each). The sample taken for sequencing was naive CD8+ T cells from blood, with Jurkat cell RNA spiked in. Subset meaning: FACS-sorted CD8+CD4-CCR7+CD45RA+ naive T cells. This TCR was sampled from a human donor in good health. Some libraries in this study had Jurkat cell RNA spiked in. For the CDR3, the DNA is TGTGCCAGCAGTTTTCCCGGGGGCCTCCGGGAGACCCAGTACTTC. It specifies CASSFPGGLRETQYF.